These T cell receptor beta chains were read from a single sample in a study of blood T cell repertoires in COVID-19. TCRdb's table, derived via immunoSEQ multiplex PCR, lists solely in-frame clones and lacks some. The sample contains approximately 35,000 clones, 80% to 90% of which appear only once. Sequencing used peripheral blood. The source is a man in his fifties or sixties with active COVID-19. The CDR3 runs from the conserved cysteine through the conserved F or W. A D gene is named only where the DNA matches it firmly. The size field is filled for only some rows; it gives once, few, many or a size class.

V,J,D,size,CDR3
TRBV5-4,TRBJ2-7,TRBD1,-,CASSSNGQVRYEQYF
TRBV10-3,TRBJ2-3,TRBD2,-,CAIGRETDTQYF
TRBV6-6,TRBJ1-2,TRBD1,-,CASSPGTGARLTF
TRBV6-7,TRBJ2-7,TRBD1,-,CASTQTGQDYEQYF
TRBV28,TRBJ2-7,TRBD1,-,CASKVVRSTGTGAYEQYF
TRBV28,TRBJ1-1,TRBD1,-,CASSLRGLNTEAFF
TRBV25-1,TRBJ1-2,-,-,CASSEGGLGGYTF
TRBV4-1,TRBJ2-4,TRBD1,-,CASSSPGTGANIQYF
TRBV28,TRBJ1-2,TRBD1,-,CASGTGGARHGYTF
TRBV5-1,TRBJ2-7,TRBD2,-,CASSLGGLAGFDEQYF
TRBV12-3/TRBV12-4,TRBJ2-3,-,-,CASSTSTDTQYF
TRBV30,TRBJ1-5,-,-,CAWSSDGGRPQHF
TRBV15,TRBJ2-7,TRBD2,-,CATSRGALAGDSYEQYF
TRBV28,TRBJ2-3,-,-,CASKTSYTDTQYF
TRBV10-1,TRBJ2-1,-,-,CASINSGLHGDNEQFF
TRBV5-1,TRBJ1-5,-,-,CASSLGQSNQPQHF
TRBV27,TRBJ2-6,-,-,CASSSQPGANVLTF
TRBV11-2,TRBJ2-3,-,-,CASSPDPTGWGGDTQYF
TRBV19,TRBJ2-7,TRBD2,-,CASSMGGSSYEQYF
TRBV10-2,TRBJ1-1,TRBD1,-,CASSNQGQGAEAFF
TRBV29-1,TRBJ2-1,-,-,CSAYSPVQRAVSYNEQFF
TRBV19,TRBJ2-5,TRBD2,-,CASSMVSGGKETQYF
TRBV10-1,TRBJ2-1,-,once,CASSVNFGNEQFF
TRBV2,TRBJ1-1,-,medium-sized,CASSDLGHMNTEAFF
TRBV5-1,TRBJ2-5,TRBD1,-,CASTRDRQETQYF
TRBV24-1,TRBJ1-5,-,-,CATSEQVFGPQHF
TRBV6-5,TRBJ1-1,-,-,CASSYSNQGRTEAFF
TRBV2,TRBJ2-1,-,-,CASSSTGTNEQFF
TRBV11-2,TRBJ2-7,TRBD2,-,CASSIGTSGSYEQYF
TRBV4-2,TRBJ2-1,TRBD2,once,CASSQDTSGRPSSYNEQFF
TRBV19,TRBJ1-4,TRBD1,-,CASSNRGEKLFF